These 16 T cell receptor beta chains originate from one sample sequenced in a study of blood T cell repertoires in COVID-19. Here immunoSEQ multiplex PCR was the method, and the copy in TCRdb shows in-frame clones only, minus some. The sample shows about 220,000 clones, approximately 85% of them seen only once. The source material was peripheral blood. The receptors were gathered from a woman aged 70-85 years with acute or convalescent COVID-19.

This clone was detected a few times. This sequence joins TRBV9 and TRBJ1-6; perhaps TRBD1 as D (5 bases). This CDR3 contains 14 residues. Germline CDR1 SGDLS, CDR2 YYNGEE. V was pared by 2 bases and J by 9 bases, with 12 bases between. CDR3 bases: TGTGCCAGCAGCGTGGGACTATCAAGTTCACCCCTCCACTTT. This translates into CASSVGLSSSPLHF.

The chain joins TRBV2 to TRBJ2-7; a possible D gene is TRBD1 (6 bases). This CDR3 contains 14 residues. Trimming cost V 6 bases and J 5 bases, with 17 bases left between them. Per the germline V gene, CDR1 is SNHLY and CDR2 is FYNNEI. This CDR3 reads CASSRDNFDNEQYF. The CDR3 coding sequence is TGTGCCAGCAGCCGGGACAACTTTGACAACGAGCAGTACTTC.

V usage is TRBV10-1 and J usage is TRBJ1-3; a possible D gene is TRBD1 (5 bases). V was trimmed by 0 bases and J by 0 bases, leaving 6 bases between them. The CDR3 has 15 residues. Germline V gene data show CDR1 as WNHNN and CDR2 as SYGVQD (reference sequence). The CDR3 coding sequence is TGCGCCAGCAGTGAGTCGGGGGGCTCTGGAAACACCATATATTTT. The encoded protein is CASSESGGSGNTIYF.

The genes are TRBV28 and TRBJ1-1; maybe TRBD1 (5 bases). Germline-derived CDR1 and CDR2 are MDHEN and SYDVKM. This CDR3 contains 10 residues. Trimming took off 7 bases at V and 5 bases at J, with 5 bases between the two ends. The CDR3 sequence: CASKGTEAFF. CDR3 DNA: TGTGCCAGCAAGGGGACTGAAGCTTTCTTT. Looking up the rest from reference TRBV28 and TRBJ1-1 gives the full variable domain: DVKVTQSSRYLVKRTGEKVFLECVQDMDHENMFWYRQDPGLGLRLIYFSYDVKMKEKGDIPEGYSVSREKKERFSLILESASTNQTSMYLCASKGTEAFFGQGTRLTVV.

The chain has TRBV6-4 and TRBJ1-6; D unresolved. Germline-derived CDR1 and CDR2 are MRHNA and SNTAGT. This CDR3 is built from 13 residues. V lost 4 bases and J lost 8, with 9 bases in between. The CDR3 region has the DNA TGTGCCAGCAGTGTGAGGCCTGATTCACCCCTCCACTTT. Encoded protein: CASSVRPDSPLHF.

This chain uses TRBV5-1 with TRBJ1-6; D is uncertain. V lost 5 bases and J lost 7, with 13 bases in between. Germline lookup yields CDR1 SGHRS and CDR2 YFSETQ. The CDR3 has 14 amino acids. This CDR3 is CASSMTIGNSPLHF. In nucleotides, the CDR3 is TGCGCCAGCAGTATGACAATCGGAAATTCACCCCTCCACTTT. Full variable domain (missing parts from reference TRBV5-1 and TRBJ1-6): KAGVTQTPRYLIKTRGQQVTLSCSPISGHRSVSWYQQTPGQGLQFLFEYFSETQRNKGNFPGRFSGRQFSNSRSEMNVSTLELGDSALYLCASSMTIGNSPLHFGNGTRLTVT.

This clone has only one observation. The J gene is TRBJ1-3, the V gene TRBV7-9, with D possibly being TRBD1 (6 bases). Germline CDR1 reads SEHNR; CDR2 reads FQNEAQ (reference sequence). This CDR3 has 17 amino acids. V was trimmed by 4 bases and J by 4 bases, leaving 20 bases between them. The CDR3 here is CASSSTPNRVRGNTIYF. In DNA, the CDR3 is TGTGCCAGCAGCTCCACTCCAAACAGGGTCCGGGGAAACACCATATATTTT.

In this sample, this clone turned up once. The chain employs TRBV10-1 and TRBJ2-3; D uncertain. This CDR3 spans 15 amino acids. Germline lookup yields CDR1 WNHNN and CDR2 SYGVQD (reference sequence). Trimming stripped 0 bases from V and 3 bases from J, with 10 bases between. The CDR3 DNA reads TGCGCCAGCAGTGAGTCATCCGGGTGGACAGATACGCAGTATTTT. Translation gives CASSESSGWTDTQYF.

The CDR3 DNA sequence: TGTGCCAGCAAATCTTGGGCGAATGAAAAACTGTTTTTT. This encodes CASKSWANEKLFF. The V gene is TRBV5-6, the J gene TRBJ1-4, with unresolved D. Per the germline V gene, CDR1 is SGHDT and CDR2 is YYEEEE. The CDR3 is made up of 13 amino acids. V shed 6 bases and J shed 5 bases, with 11 bases lying between them. Drawing the rest from reference TRBV5-6 and TRBJ1-4, the complete variable domain is DAGVTQSPTHLIKTRGQQVTLRCSPKSGHDTVSWYQQALGQGPQFIFQYYEEEERQRGNFPDRFSGHQFPNYSSELNVNALLLGDSALYLCASKSWANEKLFFGSGTQLSVL.

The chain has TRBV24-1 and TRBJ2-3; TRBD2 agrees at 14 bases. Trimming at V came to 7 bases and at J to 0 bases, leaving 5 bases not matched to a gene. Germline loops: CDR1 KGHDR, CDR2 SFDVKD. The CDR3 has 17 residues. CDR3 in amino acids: CATSGTSGGPSTDTQYF. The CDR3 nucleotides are TGTGCCACCAGCGGGACTAGCGGGGGACCTAGCACAGATACGCAGTATTTT.

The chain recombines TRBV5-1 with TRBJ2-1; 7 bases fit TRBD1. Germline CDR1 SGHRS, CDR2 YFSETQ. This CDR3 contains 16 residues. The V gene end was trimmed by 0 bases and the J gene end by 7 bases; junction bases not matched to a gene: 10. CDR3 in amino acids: CASSLDSQTGLNEQFF. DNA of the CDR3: TGCGCCAGCAGCTTGGACTCCCAGACAGGGTTGAATGAGCAGTTCTTC.

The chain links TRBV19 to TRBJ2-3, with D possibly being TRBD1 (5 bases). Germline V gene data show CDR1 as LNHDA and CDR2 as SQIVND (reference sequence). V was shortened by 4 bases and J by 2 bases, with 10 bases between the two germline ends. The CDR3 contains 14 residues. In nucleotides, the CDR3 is TGTGCCAGTAGTACGTCCAGGGACACAGATACGCAGTATTTT. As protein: CASSTSRDTDTQYF.

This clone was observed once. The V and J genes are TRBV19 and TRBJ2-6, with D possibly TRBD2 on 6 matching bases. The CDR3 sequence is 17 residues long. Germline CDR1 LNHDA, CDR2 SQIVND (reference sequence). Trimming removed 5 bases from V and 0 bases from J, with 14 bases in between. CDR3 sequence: CASSRGAVLSGANVLTF. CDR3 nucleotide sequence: TGTGCCAGTAGTCGCGGGGCGGTGCTCTCTGGGGCCAACGTCCTGACTTTC.

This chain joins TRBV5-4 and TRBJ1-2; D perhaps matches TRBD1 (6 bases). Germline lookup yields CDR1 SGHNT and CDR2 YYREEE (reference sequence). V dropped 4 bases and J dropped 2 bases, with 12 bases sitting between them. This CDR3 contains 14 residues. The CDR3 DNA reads TGTGCCAGCAGCCTGAAGACAGGAAACTATGGCTACACCTTC. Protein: CASSLKTGNYGYTF.

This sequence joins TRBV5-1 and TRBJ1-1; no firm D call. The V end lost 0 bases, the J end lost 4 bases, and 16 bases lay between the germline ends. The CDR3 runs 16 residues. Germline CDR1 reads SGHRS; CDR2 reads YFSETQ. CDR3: CASSLAASGGSTEAFF. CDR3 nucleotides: TGCGCCAGCAGCTTGGCCGCATCGGGAGGATCCACTGAAGCTTTCTTT.

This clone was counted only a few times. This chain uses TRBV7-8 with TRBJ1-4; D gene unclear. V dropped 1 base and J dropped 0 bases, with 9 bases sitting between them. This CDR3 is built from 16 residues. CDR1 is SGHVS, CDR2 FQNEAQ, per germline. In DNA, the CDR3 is TGTGCCAGCAGCTTAGGCACCGGAGCAACTAATGAAAAACTGTTTTTT. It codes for CASSLGTGATNEKLFF.